Detailed here is one TCR beta chain. CD8+CD57+ cell expansion had been shown by flow cytometry in patients chosen for sequencing. This sample was included in a study of CD8+CD57+ T cells in acquired aplastic anemia. The CDR3 is made up of 13 amino acids. Germline CDR1 reads LNHNV; CDR2 reads YYDKDF (reference sequence). Trimming stripped 6 bases from V and 1 base from J, with 10 bases between. The template used for profiling TCR beta VDJ and CDR3 was genomic DNA. Via MiXCR, TCRdb re-called the reads, giving one row per CDR3 protein. The sample has around 190,000 distinct CDR3 sequences, roughly 50% seen once; the top ten hold 10% to 15%.

This TCR derives from a human donor with aplastic anemia. The chain uses TRBV15 and TRBJ2-7, with D unclear. Sequenced sample: sorted CD4+, CD8+, or CD8+CD57+ T cells (not recorded which) from PBMCs. CDR3 in amino acids: CATSISRSYEQYF. The CDR3 DNA sequence: TGTGCCACCAGTATTAGTAGGTCCTACGAGCAGTACTTC.